The 10 T cell receptor beta chains presented below share a single source sample, sequenced in a study of T cells in Graves' hyperthyroidism and ophthalmopathy. RNA transcripts provided the source from which TCR beta CDR3 regions were amplified. HTBI primers were used for first-round RT-PCR of the TCR CDR3. Each CDR3 protein is one row after TCRdb ran MiXCR on the multiplex PCR reads. The sample yields 300,000 to 450,000 distinct CDR3 sequences, 15% to 19% seen once. Sequenced sample: blood. These receptors all stem from a woman younger than 35 with Graves' hyperthyroidism that later progressed to Graves' ophthalmopathy.

Many counts were recorded for this clonotype. V gene TRBV6-2 or TRBV6-3 combines with J gene TRBJ2-5, with a weak D call TRBD1 (6 bases). Germline assignment: CDR1 MNHEY and CDR2 SVGEGT. This CDR3 has 16 amino acids. The V gene lost 4 bases and the J gene lost 5 bases, with 20 bases spanning the gap. The CDR3 protein is CASSSPGRGDWETQYF. The CDR3 DNA sequence: TGTGCCAGCAGTTCCCCCGGCAGGGGAGATTGGGAGACCCAGTACTTC.

This clonotype came up many times. CDR3: CANRMGGDTQYF. In nucleotides, the CDR3 is TGTGCCAACAGAATGGGGGGGGATACGCAGTATTTT. The V call is TRBV7-2, the J call TRBJ2-3, with 7 nucleotides matching TRBD2. V shed 10 bases and J 6 bases; nucleotides not matched to a gene: 7. The CDR3 contains 12 residues. Germline values: CDR1 SGHTA, CDR2 FQGNSA.

This clonotype was seen repeatedly, ten times or more. This sequence joins TRBV18 and TRBJ2-3; D is unclear. Trimming removed 4 bases at V and 3 bases at J, with 17 bases between. Germline CDR1 KGHSH, CDR2 LQKENI. This CDR3 is 16 amino acids long. CDR3 coding DNA: TGTGCCAGCTCACAGAGAGCCCCCGAGGCTACAGATACGCAGTATTTT. It is translated as CASSQRAPEATDTQYF.

This clonotype appeared many times. A junction boundary mismatches the germline segment, possibly from a read error. The rearrangement joins TRBV5-1 to TRBJ2-1; 8 nucleotides line up with TRBD1. The CDR3 length is 12 residues. Germline values: CDR1 SGHRS, CDR2 YFSETQ. The CDR3 DNA sequence: TGTGCCAGCAGCGCAGGGGGCGATGAGCAGTTCTTC. Residues: CASSAGGDEQFF.

A few counts support this clonotype. V gene TRBV28 combines with J gene TRBJ2-3, with 13 bases aligning to TRBD2. V shed 5 bases and J 1 base; nucleotides not matched to a gene: 3. This CDR3 is 16 amino acids long. Germline V gene lookup returns CDR1 MDHEN and CDR2 SYDVKM. The CDR3 DNA reads TGTGCCAGCAGTAAGACTAGCGGGAGGCGCACAGATACGCAGTATTTT. Its protein is CASSKTSGRRTDTQYF.

V gene TRBV6-2 or TRBV6-3 combines with J gene TRBJ1-2; 8 bases fit TRBD1. J gave up 7 bases and V 2 bases, and 6 bases lay outside the gene matches. The CDR3 sequence is 14 residues long. Germline values: CDR1 MNHEY, CDR2 SVGEGT. The CDR3 DNA reads as TGTGCCAGCAGTTACCTTGACAGGGGCTGTGGCTACACCTTC. Its translation: CASSYLDRGCGYTF.

This clonotype came up many times. The J gene is TRBJ1-1, the V gene TRBV5-1, with TRBD1 matching over 7 bases. From germline, CDR1 is SGHRS and CDR2 YFSETQ. The CDR3 extends over 13 amino acids. J lost 0 bases, V lost 7 bases, and 3 bases had no gene match. CDR3 loop: CASSDRMNTEAFF. The DNA of the CDR3 is TGCGCCAGCTCGGACAGGATGAACACTGAAGCTTTCTTT.

The sample holds many counts of this clonotype. This sequence joins TRBV12-3 or TRBV12-4 and TRBJ1-1; D possibly corresponds to TRBD1 (6 bases). The CDR3 loop spans 14 amino acids. V was trimmed by 3 bases and J by 4 bases, leaving 12 bases between them. CDR3 amino acids: CASSFGGAPTEAFF. The CDR3, as DNA: TGTGCCAGCAGTTTCGGGGGGGCGCCCACTGAAGCTTTCTTT.

The V gene is TRBV18, the J gene TRBJ1-4, with TRBD1 matching 8 bases. J lost 7 bases, V lost 3 bases, and 1 base had no gene match. This CDR3 region has 13 residues. CDR1 and CDR2 (germline): KGHSH, LQKENI. CDR3 amino acids: CASSPTGGEKLFF. The CDR3 coding sequence is TGTGCCAGCTCACCTACAGGGGGTGAAAAACTGTTTTTT.

This clonotype was seen repeatedly, ten times or more. V gene TRBV7-2 combines with J gene TRBJ2-3; D possibly corresponds to TRBD2 (6 bases). V dropped 6 bases and J dropped 1 base, with 14 bases sitting between them. The germline CDR1 and CDR2 sequences are SGHTA and FQGNSA. The CDR3 length is 15 residues. The CDR3 nucleotides are TGTGCCAGCAGTCCGGACTCGGGGGGCACAGATACGCAGTATTTT. Protein: CASSPDSGGTDTQYF.